This T cell receptor (beta chain) was sequenced in a study of CD8 T cells in ankylosing spondylitis. Molecular-barcoded quantitative 5'-RACE produced these TCR beta libraries. TCRdb reprocessed the 5' RACE reads with MiXCR, giving one entry per CDR3 protein. The sample carries roughly 300,000 distinct CDR3 sequences, 8% recorded once. The CDR3 covers 15 residues. V was trimmed by 4 bases and J by 6 bases, leaving 14 bases between them. The germline gives CDR1 SGHRS, CDR2 YFSETQ. This clonotype was detected many times. Its cognate antigen is unknown. Study-wide results and limits: A number of the motif variants had already been described in reactive arthritis synovial fluid and blood. Several highly homologous variants made up a TCR beta motif, and this motif appeared characteristic of ankylosing spondylitis blood. Matched ankylosing spondylitis synovial fluid reportedly contained a significantly enriched population of disease-linked clones. Relatively scarce in peripheral blood, disease-linked clones were CD8+.

This clonotype originated in a male donor with ankylosing spondylitis. Material: blood, either unsorted or a sorted T cell fraction (not recorded which). The chain employs TRBV5-1 and TRBJ1-6; no definite D call. CDR3 sequence reads: CASSTSAGSNSPLHF. The DNA for the CDR3 is TGCGCCAGCAGCACCTCGGCGGGGTCTAATTCACCCCTCCACTTT.